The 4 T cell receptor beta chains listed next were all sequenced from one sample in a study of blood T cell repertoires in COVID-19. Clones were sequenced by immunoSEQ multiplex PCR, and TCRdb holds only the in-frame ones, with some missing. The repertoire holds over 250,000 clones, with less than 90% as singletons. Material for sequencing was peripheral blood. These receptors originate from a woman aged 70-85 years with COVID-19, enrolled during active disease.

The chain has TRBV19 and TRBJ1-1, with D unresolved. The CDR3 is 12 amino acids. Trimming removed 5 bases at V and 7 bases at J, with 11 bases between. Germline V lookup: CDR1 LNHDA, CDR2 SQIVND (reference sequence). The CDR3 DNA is TGTGCCAGTAGTCTGGAGTACGGTGAAGCTTTCTTT. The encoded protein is CASSLEYGEAFF.

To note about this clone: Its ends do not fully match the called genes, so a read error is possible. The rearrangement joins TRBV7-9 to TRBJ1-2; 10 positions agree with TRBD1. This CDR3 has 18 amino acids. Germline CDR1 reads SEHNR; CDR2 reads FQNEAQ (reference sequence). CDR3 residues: CASSLASLGQGKGFGYTF. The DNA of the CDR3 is TGTGCCAGCAGCCTAGCATCCCTGGGACAGGGGAAAGGCTTTGGCTACACCTTC.

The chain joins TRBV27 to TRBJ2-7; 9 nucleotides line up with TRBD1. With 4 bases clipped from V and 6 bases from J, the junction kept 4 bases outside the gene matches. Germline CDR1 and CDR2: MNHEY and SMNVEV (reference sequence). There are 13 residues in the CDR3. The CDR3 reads CASSSGQGSEQYF. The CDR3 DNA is TGTGCCAGCAGTTCCGGACAGGGGTCCGAGCAGTACTTC.

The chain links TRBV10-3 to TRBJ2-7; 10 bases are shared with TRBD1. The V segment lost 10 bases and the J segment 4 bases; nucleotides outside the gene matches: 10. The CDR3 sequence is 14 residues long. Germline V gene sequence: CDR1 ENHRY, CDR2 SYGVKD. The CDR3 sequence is CATAIGQGGYEQYF. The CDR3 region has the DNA TGTGCCACAGCCATCGGACAGGGGGGGTACGAGCAGTACTTC.